This T cell receptor beta chain was sequenced for a study of regulatory T cells in long-lasting Graves disease. Study-wide results and limits: Persistent disease preferred TRBV28, TRBJ1-2 and TRBJ2-5.

Time point defined: newly diagnosed GD, antithyroid drugs for less than 3 months. RNA from PBMCs was the source of the TCR library. The peripheral blood volume drawn was about 10 milliliters, and it was collected into EDTA tubes. V was clipped by 3 bases and J by 6 bases, with 10 bases between them. The CDR3 is 13 residues long. Germline V gene lookup returns CDR1 SGHRS and CDR2 YFSETQ. As for this clonotype: Antigen specificity is unknown.

The authors built TCR beta libraries using iRepertoire HTBI primers and Arm-PCR of CDR3 regions. TCRdb recomputed calls from the multiplex PCR reads with MiXCR, one row per CDR3 protein. The table includes hundreds of thousands of distinct CDR3 sequences, approximately 12% detected once. The sample was also linked to a second study, of T cells in Graves' hyperthyroidism and ophthalmopathy. That source notes: When the TCR CDR3 underwent first-round RT-PCR, the HTBI primer set was used. From stable hyperthyroidism, ophthalmopathy was set apart by a 13 V-J model.

The sequencing here drew on peripheral blood mononuclear cells (PBMCs), taken at new diagnosis, from a patient treated with antithyroid drugs. The chain combines TRBV5-1 with TRBJ1-5; perhaps TRBD1 as D (5 bases). This receptor was obtained from a man aged 25 to 40 with Graves disease. CDR3 region: CASSWGEGQPQHF. CDR3 sequence (DNA): TGCGCCAGCAGCTGGGGGGAAGGTCAGCCCCAGCATTTT.